What follows are 32 T cell receptor beta chains derived from one specimen sequenced in a study of shared clonotypes between healthy human individuals. Sequenced by immunoSEQ multiplex PCR; TCRdb stores in-frame clones only, minus some. The sample holds 1.4 million or so clones, approximately 98.5% seen once. Sequencing used naive CD4+ T cells sorted from blood. The subset is: CD45RA+ positively selected. These receptors originate from a man between 25 and 39 years old in good health.

The chain couples TRBV5-3 to TRBJ2-5; D remains unclear. TRBV5-3 is assigned to the ORF class and has an uncertain function. V was cut by 3 bases and J by 3 bases, with 12 bases left in between. This CDR3 spans 14 amino acids. The CDR3: CARSSVGRKETQYF. The CDR3 nucleotides read TGTGCCAGAAGCTCGGTCGGCAGAAAAGAGACCCAGTACTTC.

The chain recombines TRBV9 with TRBJ2-1; D perhaps matches TRBD1 (6 bases). Per the germline V gene, CDR1 is SGDLS and CDR2 is YYNGEE. Trimming removed 1 base at V and 9 bases at J, with 11 bases between. The CDR3 spans 13 residues. This CDR3 is CASSVTGTAEQFF. The CDR3 DNA follows: TGTGCCAGCAGCGTAACAGGGACCGCTGAGCAGTTCTTC.

The chain carries TRBV4-1 and TRBJ2-7, with D possibly being TRBD1 (6 bases). CDR1 is MGHRA, CDR2 YSYEKL, per germline. The germline V and J ends were trimmed by 3 bases and 3 bases, with 21 bases remaining between them. There are 17 residues in the CDR3. Here the CDR3 DNA reads TGCGCCAGCAGCCAGAACAGGGACGACGGATTCAACTACGAGCAGTACTTC. Translating it yields CASSQNRDDGFNYEQYF.

This rearrangement joins TRBV7-6 to TRBJ2-2; TRBD1 might be the D (6 bases). This CDR3 is built from 17 residues. The germline CDR1 and CDR2 sequences are SGHVS and FNYEAQ. V lost 1 base and J lost 0, with 12 bases in between. Here the CDR3 DNA reads TGTGCCAGCAGCTTAGTGCCGGGACACCCGAACACCGGGGAGCTGTTTTTT. Protein: CASSLVPGHPNTGELFF.

The chain links TRBV7-9 to TRBJ1-1; D call uncertain. Trimming took 3 bases from V and 6 from J, leaving 11 bases between them. Germline lookup yields CDR1 SEHNR and CDR2 FQNEAQ (reference sequence). CDR3 length: 13 residues. In DNA, the CDR3 is TGTGCCAGCAGCTTCGGGGTGGGAGCTGAAGCTTTCTTT. Encoded protein: CASSFGVGAEAFF. Together with reference TRBV7-9 and TRBJ1-1, the CDR3 gives the full variable domain: DTGVSQNPRHKITKRGQNVTFRCDPISEHNRLYWYRQTLGQGPEFLTYFQNEAQLEKSRLLSDRFSAERPKGSFSTLEIQRTEQGDSAMYLCASSFGVGAEAFFGQGTRLTVV.

The sample holds a few counts of this clone. The CDR3 nucleotides read TGTGCCAGCAGCGGGTGGACAGGGAGCTATGGCTACACCTTC. Translation: CASSGWTGSYGYTF. The V call is TRBV2, the J call TRBJ1-2; 8 bases line up with TRBD1. The CDR3 spans 14 residues. The ends lost 6 bases at V and 4 bases at J; junction bases unmatched: 7. Germline CDR1 SNHLY, CDR2 FYNNEI.

The V gene is TRBV29-1, the J gene TRBJ2-5; weak D call: TRBD1 (6 bases). V was clipped by 5 bases and J by 0 bases, with 10 bases between them. CDR1 and CDR2 from the germline V gene are SQVTM and ANQGSEA. This CDR3 region has 13 residues. The CDR3 nucleotides read TGCAGCGTTAAGGACAGATACCAAGAGACCCAGTACTTC. This sequence encodes CSVKDRYQETQYF.

The chain recombines TRBV6-5 with TRBJ2-6; possibly TRBD1 for D (6 bases). Trimming took off 10 bases at V and 3 bases at J, with 13 bases between the two ends. This CDR3 has 14 residues. The V gene's germline CDR1 is MNHEY and CDR2 SVGAGI. Here the CDR3 reads CATTPGVGANVLTF. CDR3 bases: TGTGCCACCACCCCAGGGGTTGGGGCCAACGTCCTGACTTTC.

In this sample, this clone turned up once. This chain joins TRBV15 and TRBJ2-3; D not resolved. CDR3 length equals 17 residues. Looked up from germline, CDR1 is LNHNV and CDR2 is YYDKDF (reference sequence). V shed 3 bases and J shed 2 bases, with 18 bases lying between them. This chain's CDR3 is CATSSPPADRLTDTQYF. In nucleotides, the CDR3 is TGTGCCACCAGCAGCCCCCCCGCGGACCGACTCACAGATACGCAGTATTTT.

The rearrangement uses TRBV5-6 and TRBJ2-7; tentative D call: TRBD1 (5 bases). Deletions cut 4 bases from V and 2 bases from J, with 10 bases between. The CDR3 covers 13 residues. Germline values: CDR1 SGHDT, CDR2 YYEEEE. The CDR3 DNA sequence: TGTGCCAGCAGCCACAGGCGACCCTACGAGCAGTACTTC. This sequence encodes CASSHRRPYEQYF.

This clone was recorded once. The chain recombines TRBV7-8 with TRBJ2-2; 8 bases are shared with TRBD1. The CDR3 is made up of 16 amino acids. The germline gives CDR1 SGHVS, CDR2 FQNEAQ. Losses at the gene ends were 5 bases for V and 9 bases for J; bases not matched to a gene: 14. The CDR3 DNA sequence: TGTGCCAGCAGCCCCGGGACAGGCCAGCCTCGGAGGGAGCTGTTTTTT. This sequence encodes CASSPGTGQPRRELFF. Full variable domain (remainder filled in from reference TRBV7-8 and TRBJ2-2): GAGVSQSPRYKVAKRGQDVALRCDPISGHVSLFWYQQALGQGPEFLTYFQNEAQLDKSGLPSDRFFAERPEGSVSTLKIQRTQQEDSAVYLCASSPGTGQPRRELFFGEGSRLTVL.

This sequence joins TRBV14 and TRBJ1-5, with TRBD1 matching over 10 bases. CDR1 is SGHDN and CDR2 is FVKESK in the germline V gene. V lost 2 bases, J lost 6 bases, and 10 bases stayed unmatched. The CDR3 sequence is 17 residues long. CDR3: CASSQPSGQGVGQPQHF. The CDR3 bases are TGTGCCAGCAGCCAACCCTCAGGACAGGGGGTCGGTCAGCCCCAGCATTTT.

In its sample, this clone was seen once. The chain recombines TRBV11-1 with TRBJ2-1; 11 bases align to TRBD2. The germline V gene has CDR1 SGHAT and CDR2 FQDESV (reference sequence). This CDR3 spans 14 amino acids. The J segment lost 8 bases and the V segment lost 6 bases, leaving 6 bases of the junction unmatched. Here the CDR3 DNA reads TGTGCCAGCAGGAAACTAGCGGGAGAAGATGAGCAGTTCTTC. Protein sequence: CASRKLAGEDEQFF.

J is TRBJ2-5 and V is TRBV7-9, with TRBD1 identical over 7 bases. CDR1 is SEHNR and CDR2 is FQNEAQ in the germline V gene (reference sequence). V gave up 3 bases and J gave up 5 bases; unmatched junction bases: 9. The CDR3 is 15 residues long. In DNA form, the CDR3 reads TGTGCCAGCAGCTTGAGGCAGGGGGACGAGGAGACCCAGTACTTC. This encodes CASSLRQGDEETQYF.

This chain uses TRBV6-5 with TRBJ1-1; 7 bases are a match to TRBD1. The germline V gene has CDR1 MNHEY and CDR2 SVGAGI. V shed 6 bases and J 9 bases; nucleotides not matched to a gene: 7. The CDR3 runs to 12 residues. In DNA form, the CDR3 reads TGTGCCAGCAGCCAAAAACAGGGGAAAGCTTTCTTT. Translated: CASSQKQGKAFF.

The genes are TRBV28 and TRBJ2-1, with 8 bases lining up with TRBD1. The germline V gene has CDR1 MDHEN and CDR2 SYDVKM. V trimming: 2 bases; J trimming: 7 bases; junction bases outside the gene matches: 10. CDR3 length equals 16 residues. The CDR3 nucleotides are TGTGCCAGCAGTTTACTAACCGGGACAGGCGATAATGAGCAGTTCTTC. This codes for CASSLLTGTGDNEQFF.

The chain uses TRBV7-6 and TRBJ2-1; TRBD1 is a possible D gene (5 bases). This CDR3 contains 15 residues. Looked up from germline, CDR1 is SGHVS and CDR2 is FNYEAQ. V gave up 1 base and J gave up 0 bases, with 7 bases separating them. The DNA for the CDR3 is TGTGCCAGCAGCTTAGTCGACAGCTCCTACAATGAGCAGTTCTTC. As protein: CASSLVDSSYNEQFF.

V usage is TRBV14 and J usage is TRBJ2-7, with D hard to call. The ends were cut back, 4 bases at V and 5 bases at J, with 3 bases in the middle. Germline V gives CDR1 SGHDN, CDR2 FVKESK. The CDR3 has 10 amino acids. Written as DNA, the CDR3 is TGTGCCAGCAGCCCCGACGAGCAGTACTTC. Its translation: CASSPDEQYF.

The chain recombines TRBV19 with TRBJ2-7, with 7 bases identical to TRBD1. In germline, CDR1 is LNHDA, CDR2 SQIVND (reference sequence). The length of the CDR3 is 15 residues. The ends lost 5 bases at V and 2 bases at J; junction bases unmatched: 9. The chain's CDR3 is CASSETGTETYEQYF. The CDR3 DNA reads as TGTGCCAGTAGTGAGACCGGGACAGAGACCTACGAGCAGTACTTC. The full variable domain, its missing parts supplied by reference TRBV19 and TRBJ2-7, is DGGITQSPKYLFRKEGQNVTLSCEQNLNHDAMYWYRQDPGQGLRLIYYSQIVNDFQKGDIAEGYSVSREKKESFPLTVTSAQKNPTAFYLCASSETGTETYEQYFGPGTRLTVT.

The chain employs TRBV18 and TRBJ1-2; D remains unclear. This CDR3 is built from 14 residues. V lost 0 bases to trimming and J lost 3 bases, with 8 bases between them. The germline CDR1 and CDR2 sequences are KGHSH and LQKENI. CDR3 coding DNA: TGTGCCAGCTCACCACCCGGGATCTACTATGGCTACACCTTC. It yields the protein CASSPPGIYYGYTF.

V and J are TRBV11-2 and TRBJ2-3; D remains ambiguous. This CDR3 has 11 residues. Trimming stripped 5 bases from V and 6 bases from J, with 6 bases between. The germline V gene has CDR1 SGHAT and CDR2 FQNNGV. CDR3 protein: CASSHGDTQYF. In DNA form, the CDR3 reads TGTGCCAGCAGCCACGGGGATACGCAGTATTTT.

The chain is built from TRBV19 and TRBJ1-5, with D perhaps matching TRBD1 (5 bases). V shed 6 bases and J shed 3 bases, with 15 bases lying between them. Germline lookup yields CDR1 LNHDA and CDR2 SQIVND (reference sequence). CDR3 size: 15 residues. CDR3 nucleotides: TGTGCCAGTAGGCTCGGCGGAGGGGACAATCAGCCCCAGCATTTT. It translates to CASRLGGGDNQPQHF.

The CDR3 sequence is CASSQEGHAGDTIYF. CDR3 DNA: TGTGCCAGCAGCCAGGAAGGCCACGCCGGGGACACCATATATTTT. The J gene is TRBJ1-3, the V gene TRBV14; no definite D call. The ends were cut back, 3 bases at V and 8 bases at J, with 17 bases in the middle. The CDR3 has 15 residues. Germline V gives CDR1 SGHDN, CDR2 FVKESK.

The rearrangement links TRBV19 to TRBJ1-2; D is unclear. The CDR3 covers 13 residues. CDR1 and CDR2 (germline): LNHDA, SQIVND (reference sequence). V was pared by 6 bases and J by 7 bases, with 15 bases between. In nucleotides, the CDR3 is TGTGCCAGTAGGTTTCAGGCGCCGGCTGGCTACACCTTC. It encodes CASRFQAPAGYTF. The entire variable domain, with the rest obtained from reference TRBV19 and TRBJ1-2, is as follows: DGGITQSPKYLFRKEGQNVTLSCEQNLNHDAMYWYRQDPGQGLRLIYYSQIVNDFQKGDIAEGYSVSREKKESFPLTVTSAQKNPTAFYLCASRFQAPAGYTFGSGTRLTVV.

V is TRBV7-3 and J is TRBJ1-1, with unresolved D. CDR1 is SGHTA and CDR2 is FQGTGA in the germline V gene. The CDR3 totals 13 residues. Trimming took off 4 bases at V and 1 base at J, with 7 bases between the two ends. CDR3 in DNA: TGTGCCAGCAGCTCGGTGAGGAACACTGAAGCTTTCTTT. It codes for CASSSVRNTEAFF.

V usage is TRBV11-2 and J usage is TRBJ2-1; TRBD2 matches 7 bases. CDR3 length: 18 residues. Per the germline V gene, CDR1 is SGHAT and CDR2 is FQNNGV. Trimming took 1 base from V and 0 from J; bases not matched to a gene: 9. The CDR3 spells CASSLVQWLADSYNEQFF. The CDR3 nucleotides read TGTGCCAGCAGCTTAGTACAGTGGCTAGCGGACTCCTACAATGAGCAGTTCTTC.

The chain links TRBV5-1 to TRBJ1-1, with a possible D match to TRBD1 (5 bases). The CDR3 has 16 residues. The germline V and J ends were trimmed by 3 bases and 0 bases, with 15 bases remaining between them. CDR1 is SGHRS, CDR2 YFSETQ, per germline. This CDR3 reads CASSSTYRSLNTEAFF. The CDR3 DNA sequence: TGCGCCAGCAGCTCGACCTACAGGAGCTTGAACACTGAAGCTTTCTTT.

The chain couples TRBV7-9 to TRBJ2-7, with 10 bases that match TRBD2. Germline lookup yields CDR1 SEHNR and CDR2 FQNEAQ (reference sequence). The CDR3 spans 15 residues. The V gene end was trimmed by 2 bases and the J gene end by 6 bases; junction bases not matched to a gene: 7. In DNA form, the CDR3 reads TGTGCCAGCAGCTTACAACTTAGCGGGAGGTCCGAGCAGTACTTC. This gives the protein CASSLQLSGRSEQYF.

This sequence joins TRBV6-1 and TRBJ1-2; possibly TRBD1 for D (5 bases). CDR3 size: 14 residues. V was trimmed by 5 bases and J by 5 bases, leaving 15 bases between them. Germline-derived CDR1 and CDR2 are MNHNS and SASEGT. The CDR3 nucleotides read TGTGCCAGCAGTTCTTCCGGACAATCGTATGGCTACACCTTC. Translation gives CASSSSGQSYGYTF.

The chain couples TRBV28 to TRBJ1-1; D is undetermined. The V end was cut by 7 bases, the J end by 0 bases, with 15 bases between. Germline V gene data show CDR1 as MDHEN and CDR2 as SYDVKM. The CDR3 spans 15 residues. CDR3 coding DNA: TGTGCCAGCACCAGAGCCGGGGTGGTGAACACTGAAGCTTTCTTT. It translates to CASTRAGVVNTEAFF.

The J gene is TRBJ1-1, the V gene TRBV7-2, with unresolved D. V lost 5 bases, J lost 1 base, and 8 bases lay in between. The CDR3 is 13 residues long. Germline values: CDR1 SGHTA, CDR2 FQGNSA. The CDR3 nucleotides are TGTGCCAGCAGCGTACATCAGAACACTGAAGCTTTCTTT. Its protein product is CASSVHQNTEAFF.

In this sample, this clone turned up once. The chain employs TRBV6-6 and TRBJ1-4; D is ambiguous. Germline V gene data show CDR1 as MNHNY and CDR2 as SVGAGI (reference sequence). V lost 5 bases, J lost 3 bases, and 7 bases lay in between. This CDR3 contains 13 residues. Here the CDR3 reads CASSHGANEKLFF. CDR3 nucleotides: TGTGCCAGCAGTCACGGGGCTAATGAAAAACTGTTTTTT.